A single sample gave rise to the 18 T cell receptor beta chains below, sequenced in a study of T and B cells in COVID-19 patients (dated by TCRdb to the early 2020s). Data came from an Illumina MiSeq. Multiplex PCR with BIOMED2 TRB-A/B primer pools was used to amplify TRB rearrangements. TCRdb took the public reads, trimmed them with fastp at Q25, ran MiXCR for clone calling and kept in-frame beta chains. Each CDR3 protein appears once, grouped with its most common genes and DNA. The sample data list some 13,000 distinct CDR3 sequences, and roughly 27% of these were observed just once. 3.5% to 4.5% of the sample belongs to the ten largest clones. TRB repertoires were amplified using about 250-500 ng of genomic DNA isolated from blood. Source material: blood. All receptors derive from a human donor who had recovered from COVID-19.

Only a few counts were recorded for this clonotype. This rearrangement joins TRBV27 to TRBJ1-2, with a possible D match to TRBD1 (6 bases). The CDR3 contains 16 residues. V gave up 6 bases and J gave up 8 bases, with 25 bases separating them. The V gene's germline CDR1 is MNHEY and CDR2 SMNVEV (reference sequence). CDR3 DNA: TGTGCCAGCAGCCCCGAAGTAGGGGGGCCGGCGGAGGGCTACACCTTC. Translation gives CASSPEVGGPAEGYTF.

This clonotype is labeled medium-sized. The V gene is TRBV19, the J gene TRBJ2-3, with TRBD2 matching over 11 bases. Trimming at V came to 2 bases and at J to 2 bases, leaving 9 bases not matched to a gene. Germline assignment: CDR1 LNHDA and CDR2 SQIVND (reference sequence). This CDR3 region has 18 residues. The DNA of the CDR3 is TGTGCCAGTAGTATAACCCCTCTAGCGGGAGGCCCCACAGATACGCAGTATTTT. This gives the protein CASSITPLAGGPTDTQYF.

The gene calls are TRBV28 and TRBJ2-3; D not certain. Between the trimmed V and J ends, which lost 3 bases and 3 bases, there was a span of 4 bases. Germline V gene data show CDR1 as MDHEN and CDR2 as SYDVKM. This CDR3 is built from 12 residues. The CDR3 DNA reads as TGTGCCAGCAGTTTTAGTACAGATACGCAGTATTTT. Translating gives CASSFSTDTQYF. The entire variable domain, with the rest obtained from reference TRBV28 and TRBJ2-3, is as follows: DVKVTQSSRYLVKRTGEKVFLECVQDMDHENMFWYRQDPGLGLRLIYFSYDVKMKEKGDIPEGYSVSREKKERFSLILESASTNQTSMYLCASSFSTDTQYFGPGTRLTVL.

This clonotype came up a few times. Here the CDR3 reads CAISEGGTAPQHF. The CDR3 DNA reads as TGTGCCATCAGTGAGGGGGGCACCGCGCCCCAGCATTTT. This chain uses TRBV10-3 with TRBJ1-5, with TRBD1 as a possible D gene (6 bases). CDR3 length equals 13 residues. V shed 2 bases and J shed 9 bases, with 11 bases lying between them. Germline V CDR1 and CDR2: ENHRY, SYGVKD.

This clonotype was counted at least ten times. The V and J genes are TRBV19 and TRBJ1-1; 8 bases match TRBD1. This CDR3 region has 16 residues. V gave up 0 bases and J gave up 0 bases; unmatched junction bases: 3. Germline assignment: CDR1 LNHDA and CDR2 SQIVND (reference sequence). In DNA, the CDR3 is TGTGCCAGTAGTATAGACCGGGACAGGTTGAACACTGAAGCTTTCTTT. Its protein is CASSIDRDRLNTEAFF.

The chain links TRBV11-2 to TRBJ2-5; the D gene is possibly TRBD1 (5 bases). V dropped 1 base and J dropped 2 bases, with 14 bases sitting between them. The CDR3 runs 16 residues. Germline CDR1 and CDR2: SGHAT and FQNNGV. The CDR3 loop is CASSLGRTQNQETQYF. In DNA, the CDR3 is TGTGCCAGCAGCTTAGGTCGGACACAGAATCAAGAGACCCAGTACTTC.

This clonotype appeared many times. The CDR3 DNA sequence: TGTGCCATCAAAGCGGGGGCTGGATTCACAGATACGCAGTATTTT. It specifies CAIKAGAGFTDTQYF. The chain uses TRBV10-3 and TRBJ2-3, with 8 bases fitting TRBD2. The CDR3 sequence is 15 residues long. V lost 7 bases and J lost 2; bases outside the gene matches: 8. CDR1 ENHRY and CDR2 SYGVKD come from the germline V gene.

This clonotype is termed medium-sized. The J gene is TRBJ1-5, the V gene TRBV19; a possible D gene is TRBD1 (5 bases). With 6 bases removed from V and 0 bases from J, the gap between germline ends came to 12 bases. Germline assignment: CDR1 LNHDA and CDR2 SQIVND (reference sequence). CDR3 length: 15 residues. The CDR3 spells CASRIQVNSNQPQHF. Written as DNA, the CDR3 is TGTGCCAGTAGGATACAGGTAAATAGCAATCAGCCCCAGCATTTT.

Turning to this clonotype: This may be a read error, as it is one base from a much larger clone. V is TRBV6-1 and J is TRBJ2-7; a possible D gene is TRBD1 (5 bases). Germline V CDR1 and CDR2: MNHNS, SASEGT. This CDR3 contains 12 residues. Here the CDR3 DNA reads TGTGCCAGCAAAAAAGGGGATTACGAGCTGTACTTC. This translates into CASKKGDYELYF.

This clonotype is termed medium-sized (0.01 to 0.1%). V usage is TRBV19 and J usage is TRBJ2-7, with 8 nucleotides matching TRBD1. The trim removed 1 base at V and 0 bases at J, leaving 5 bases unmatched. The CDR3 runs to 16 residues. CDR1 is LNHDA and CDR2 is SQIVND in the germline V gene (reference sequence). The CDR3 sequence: CASSIVGGQASYEQYF. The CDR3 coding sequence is TGTGCCAGTAGTATAGTGGGGGGACAGGCCTCCTACGAGCAGTACTTC.

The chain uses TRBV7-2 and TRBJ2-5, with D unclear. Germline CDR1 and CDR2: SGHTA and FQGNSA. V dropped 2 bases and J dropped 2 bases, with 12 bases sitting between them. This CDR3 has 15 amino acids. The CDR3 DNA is TGTGCCAGCAGCTTACGGTGGAACTTACAAGAGACCCAGTACTTC. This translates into CASSLRWNLQETQYF.

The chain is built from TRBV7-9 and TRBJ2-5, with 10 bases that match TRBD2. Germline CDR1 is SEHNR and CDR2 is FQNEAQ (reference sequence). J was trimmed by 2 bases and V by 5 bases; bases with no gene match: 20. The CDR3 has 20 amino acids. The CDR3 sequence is CASSRPSSGGAVGWQETQYF. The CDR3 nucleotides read TGTGCCAGCAGCCGTCCCTCCAGCGGGGGGGCGGTCGGTTGGCAAGAGACCCAGTACTTC.

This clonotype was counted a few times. The CDR3 here is CASSFSLAGTSDTQYF. In nucleotides, the CDR3 is TGTGCCAGCAGCTTCTCACTAGCGGGAACCTCAGATACGCAGTATTTT. This chain joins TRBV11-2 and TRBJ2-3, with 10 bases matching TRBD2. From germline, CDR1 is SGHAT and CDR2 FQNNGV. The J segment lost 4 bases and the V segment lost 3 bases, leaving 7 bases of the junction unmatched. This CDR3 has 16 amino acids.

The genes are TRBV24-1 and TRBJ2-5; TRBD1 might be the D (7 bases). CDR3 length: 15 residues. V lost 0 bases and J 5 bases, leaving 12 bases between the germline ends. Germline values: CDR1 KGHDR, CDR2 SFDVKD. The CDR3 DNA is TGTGCCACCAGTGATTTGACAGGGGAGGAGGAGACCCAGTACTTC. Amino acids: CATSDLTGEEETQYF.

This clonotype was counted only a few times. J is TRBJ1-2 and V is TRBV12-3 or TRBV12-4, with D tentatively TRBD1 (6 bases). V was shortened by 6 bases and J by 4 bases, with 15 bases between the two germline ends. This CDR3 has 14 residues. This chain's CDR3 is CASSNGGDTYGYTF. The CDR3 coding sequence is TGTGCCAGCAGCAACGGTGGGGACACCTATGGCTACACCTTC.

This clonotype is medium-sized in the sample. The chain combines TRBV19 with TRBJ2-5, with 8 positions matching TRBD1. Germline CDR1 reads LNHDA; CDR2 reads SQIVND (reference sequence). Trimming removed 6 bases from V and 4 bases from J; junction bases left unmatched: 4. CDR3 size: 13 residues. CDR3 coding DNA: TGTGCCAGTAGCCCGGGACAGGTAGAGACCCAGTACTTC. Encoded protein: CASSPGQVETQYF. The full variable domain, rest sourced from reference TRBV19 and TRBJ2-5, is DGGITQSPKYLFRKEGQNVTLSCEQNLNHDAMYWYRQDPGQGLRLIYYSQIVNDFQKGDIAEGYSVSREKKESFPLTVTSAQKNPTAFYLCASSPGQVETQYFGPGTRLLVL.

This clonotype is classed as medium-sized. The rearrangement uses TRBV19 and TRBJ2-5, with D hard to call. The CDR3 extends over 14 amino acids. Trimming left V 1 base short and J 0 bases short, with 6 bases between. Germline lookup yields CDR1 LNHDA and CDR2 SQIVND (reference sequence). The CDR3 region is CASSIGGYQETQYF. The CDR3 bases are TGTGCCAGTAGTATAGGCGGTTACCAAGAGACCCAGTACTTC.

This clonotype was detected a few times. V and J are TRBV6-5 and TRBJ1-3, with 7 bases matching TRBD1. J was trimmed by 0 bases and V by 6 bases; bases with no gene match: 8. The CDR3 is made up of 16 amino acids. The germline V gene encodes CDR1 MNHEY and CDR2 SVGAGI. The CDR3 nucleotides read TGTGCCAGCAGCCGACAGGGACCAACCTCTGGAAACACCATATATTTT. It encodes CASSRQGPTSGNTIYF.